This TCR beta chain derives from a study of blood T cell repertoires in COVID-19 (dated by TCRdb to 2018 to 2020). About the full investigation: Samples from collaborators originated in the United States, Italy and Spain and spanned both the acute and convalescent phases of COVID-19. HLA class I and class II types, where available, came from metadata supplied by the sample provider rather than from assay-based typing. The material from the prospective study consisted of cDNA or gDNA derived from T cells, B-cell-depleted T cells, or PBMCs. Sample metadata almost always included a de-identified subject ID, COVID-19 status, age in years and sex. The dataset comprised deeply sampled blood TCRbeta repertoires from subjects exposed to, actively infected with, or recovered from COVID-19. Samples came from the ongoing ImmuneRACE study (first 160 participants) plus 1,254 subjects from 6 global collaborators. A freely available public database, intended as a resource for researchers studying the immune response to SARS-CoV-2, is where the repertoires were released.

The collaborating institutions used their own protocols to collect whole blood in K2EDTA tubes. For TCRbeta analysis, collaborators shipped samples in one of three forms: frozen whole blood, isolated PBMCs, or DNA extracted from either of those sample types. The immunoSEQ Assay, a bias-controlled multiplex PCR, was used to amplify TCRbeta CDR3 regions from genomic DNA. The source study handled its data this way. Within the assay, amplification of reference gene primers was used to estimate how many nucleated cells each sample contained. To quantify the absolute abundance of each unique TCRbeta CDR3 rearrangement, sequence reads were collapsed and filtered. Productive Simpson clonality was computed per sample as the square root of Simpson's diversity index over productive rearrangements. The clones in this table, taken by TCRdb from immuneACCESS, are in-frame only. Not every clone is retained; where verified, under half of the shortfall comes from an unresolved V gene, and the cause of the rest is unknown. That table supplies the V and J calls and clone size; D and trimming were determined from the DNA. A total of fewer than 350,000 clones appear in this sample, over 75% of them only once. Approximately 8.5% of the sample comes from the top ten.

As regards this clone: The antigen it binds to is not known. Base qualities were left out, and no much larger clone turns up one base away.

Trimming takes 4 bases from V and 5 bases from J, and the germline ends sit 21 bases apart. CDR1 is given as SGHAT and CDR2 as FQNNGV, both from the germline V gene. The cysteine opens and the phenylalanine closes a CDR3 of 16 amino acids. Kept here is only the CDR3 DNA, which spans 48 bases and is read in frame from base 1. Beyond this particular receptor, the publication reports: How much clinical and demographic metadata was included differed by source and by participant, and the metadata was provided uncurated.

The sample consisted of peripheral blood. This receptor was identified in a man between 18 and 35 years old with active or convalescent COVID-19. The chain couples TRBV11-2 to TRBJ2-7; the D region possibly corresponds to TRBD2 (5 bases align). Here is the DNA: TGTGCCAGCAGCTCCGTGTTGAGGGATGGCAGCCACGAGCAGTACTTC. It specifies CASSSVLRDGSHEQYF.